There are many counts of the clone carrying this TCR beta chain. Tregs were sorted as CD4+CD25+CD127-/low cells. V lost 5 bases, J lost 11 bases, and 14 bases stayed unmatched. CDR1 and CDR2 (germline): DFQATT, SNEGSKA (reference sequence). The CDR3 sequence is 13 residues long. TCRdb fed the 5' RACE reads into MiXCR, producing one record per CDR3 protein. The sample lists over 25,000 distinct CDR3 sequences; 27% were seen once. The sequence derives from a female donor with breast cancer. Sequencing input: tumor-infiltrating Tregs sorted from the breast tumor. This chain connects TRBV20-1 to TRBJ1-1, with 7 bases that match TRBD1. The CDR3 is CSALDRAEFRAFF. CDR3 nucleotides: TGCAGTGCTCTTGACAGGGCCGAGTTCAGGGCTTTCTTT.